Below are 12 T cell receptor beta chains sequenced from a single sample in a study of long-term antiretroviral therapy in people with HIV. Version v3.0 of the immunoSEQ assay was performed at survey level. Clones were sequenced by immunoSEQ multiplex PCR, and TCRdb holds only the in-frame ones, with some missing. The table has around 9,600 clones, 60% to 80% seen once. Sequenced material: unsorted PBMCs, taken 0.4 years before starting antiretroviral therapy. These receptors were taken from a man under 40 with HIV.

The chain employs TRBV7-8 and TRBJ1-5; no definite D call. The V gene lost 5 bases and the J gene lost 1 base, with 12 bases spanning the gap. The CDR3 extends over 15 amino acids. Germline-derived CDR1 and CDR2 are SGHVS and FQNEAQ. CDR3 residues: CASSGSWNSNQPQHF. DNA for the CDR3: TGTGCCAGCAGCGGGAGTTGGAACAGCAATCAGCCCCAGCATTTT. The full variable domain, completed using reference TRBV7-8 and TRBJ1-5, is GAGVSQSPRYKVAKRGQDVALRCDPISGHVSLFWYQQALGQGPEFLTYFQNEAQLDKSGLPSDRFFAERPEGSVSTLKIQRTQQEDSAVYLCASSGSWNSNQPQHFGDGTRLSIL.

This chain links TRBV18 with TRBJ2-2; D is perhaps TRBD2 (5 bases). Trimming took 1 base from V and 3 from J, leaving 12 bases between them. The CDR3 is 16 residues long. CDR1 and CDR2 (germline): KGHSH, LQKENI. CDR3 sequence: CASSPLPREHTGELFF. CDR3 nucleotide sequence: TGTGCCAGCTCACCACTTCCCCGGGAACACACCGGGGAGCTGTTTTTT.

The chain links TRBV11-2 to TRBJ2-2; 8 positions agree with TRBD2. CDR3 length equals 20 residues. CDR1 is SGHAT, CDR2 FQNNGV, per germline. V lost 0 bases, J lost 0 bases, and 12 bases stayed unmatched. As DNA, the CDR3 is TGTGCCAGCAGCTTAGATCGTAGACGGGGGGGCGGCGCGAACACCGGGGAGCTGTTTTTT. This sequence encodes CASSLDRRRGGGANTGELFF.

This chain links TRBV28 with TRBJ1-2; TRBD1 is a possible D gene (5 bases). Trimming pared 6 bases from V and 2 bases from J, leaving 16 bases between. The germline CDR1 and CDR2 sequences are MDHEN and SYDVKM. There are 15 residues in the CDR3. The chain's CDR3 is CASRPSGLTNYGYTF. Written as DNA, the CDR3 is TGTGCCAGCAGGCCGTCGGGACTGACAAACTATGGCTACACCTTC.

CDR3 coding DNA: TGTGCCTGGAGTATAAGGTCTAATGAAAAACTGTTTTTT. This translates into CAWSIRSNEKLFF. The gene calls are TRBV30 and TRBJ1-4; D remains unclear. The length of the CDR3 is 13 residues. Trimming pared 2 bases from V and 3 bases from J, leaving 7 bases between. CDR1 GTSNPN and CDR2 SVGIG come from the germline V gene (reference sequence).

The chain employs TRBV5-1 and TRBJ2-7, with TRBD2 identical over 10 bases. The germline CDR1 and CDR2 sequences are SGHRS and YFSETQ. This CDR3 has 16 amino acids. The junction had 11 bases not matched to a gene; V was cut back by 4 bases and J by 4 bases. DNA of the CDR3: TGCGCCAGCAGCCCGACTCCAGCGGGAGGGCTGTACGAGCAGTACTTC. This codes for CASSPTPAGGLYEQYF. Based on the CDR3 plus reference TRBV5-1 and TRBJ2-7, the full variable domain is KAGVTQTPRYLIKTRGQQVTLSCSPISGHRSVSWYQQTPGQGLQFLFEYFSETQRNKGNFPGRFSGRQFSNSRSEMNVSTLELGDSALYLCASSPTPAGGLYEQYFGPGTRLTVT.

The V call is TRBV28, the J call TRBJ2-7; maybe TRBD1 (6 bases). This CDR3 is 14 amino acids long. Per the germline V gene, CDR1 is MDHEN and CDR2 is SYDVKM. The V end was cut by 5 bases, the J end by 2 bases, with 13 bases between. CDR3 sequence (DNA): TGTGCCAGCAGTCCCCCCGACAGGCCCTACGAGCAGTACTTC. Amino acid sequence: CASSPPDRPYEQYF.

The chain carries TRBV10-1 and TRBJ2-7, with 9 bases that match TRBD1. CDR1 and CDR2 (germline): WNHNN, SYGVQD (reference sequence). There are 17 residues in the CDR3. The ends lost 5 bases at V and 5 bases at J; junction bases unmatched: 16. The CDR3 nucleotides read TGCGCCAGCAGTAATAGCAGGCTTGGGACAGGGCCCCACGAGCAGTACTTC. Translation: CASSNSRLGTGPHEQYF.

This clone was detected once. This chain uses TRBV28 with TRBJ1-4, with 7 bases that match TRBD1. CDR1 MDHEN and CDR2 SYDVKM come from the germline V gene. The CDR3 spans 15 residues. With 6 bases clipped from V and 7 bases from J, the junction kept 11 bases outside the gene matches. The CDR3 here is CASSSREGAVEKLFF. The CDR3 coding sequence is TGTGCCAGCAGCTCTCGGGAGGGGGCGGTTGAAAAACTGTTTTTT.

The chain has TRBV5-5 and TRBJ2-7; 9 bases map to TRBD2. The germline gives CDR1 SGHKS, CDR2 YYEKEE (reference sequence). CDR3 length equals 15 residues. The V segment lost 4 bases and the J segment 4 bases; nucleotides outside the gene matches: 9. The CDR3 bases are TGTGCCAGCAGCCCCTCCCCTACTAGCGGGTACGAGCAGTACTTC. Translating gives CASSPSPTSGYEQYF.

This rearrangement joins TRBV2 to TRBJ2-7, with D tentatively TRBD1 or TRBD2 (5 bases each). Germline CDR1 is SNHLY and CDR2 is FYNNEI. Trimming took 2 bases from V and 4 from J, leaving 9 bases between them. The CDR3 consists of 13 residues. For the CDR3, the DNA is TGTGCCAGCAGTGAAATGGGGGAATACGAGCAGTACTTC. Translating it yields CASSEMGEYEQYF.

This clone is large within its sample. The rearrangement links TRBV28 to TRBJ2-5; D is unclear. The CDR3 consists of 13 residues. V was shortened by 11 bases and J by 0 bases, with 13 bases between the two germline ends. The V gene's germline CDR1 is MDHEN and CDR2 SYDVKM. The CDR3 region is CASHSWYQETQYF. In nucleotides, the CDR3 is TGTGCCTCCCACAGTTGGTACCAAGAGACCCAGTACTTC.